This paragraph covers one T cell receptor beta chain sequence. The sample originates from a study of TIL therapy for anti-PD-1-resistant metastatic lung cancer. As to time point: pre-treatment sample, taken before nivolumab and TIL therapy. Sequencing used immunoSEQ v3. The protocol was immunoSEQ multiplex PCR, while the TCRdb copy is restricted to in-frame clones and leaves out a portion. The sample lists tens of thousands of clones, 65% to 80% seen once, with under 5.5% in the top ten. V was trimmed by 0 bases and J by 5 bases, leaving 11 bases between them. Germline V lookup: CDR1 SGHAT, CDR2 FQNNGV. The CDR3 is made up of 15 amino acids.

The sequences come from blood, collected at baseline. This sequence joins TRBV11-2 and TRBJ1-5; the D gene is possibly TRBD1 (5 bases). This receptor was identified in a woman aged 30-79 years with non-small cell lung cancer. The CDR3 loop is CASSLDFGTHQPQHF. The CDR3 DNA follows: TGTGCCAGCAGCTTAGATTTCGGGACCCATCAGCCCCAGCATTTT. The complete variable domain, with remaining parts taken from reference TRBV11-2 and TRBJ1-5, reads EAGVAQSPRYKIIEKRQSVAFWCNPISGHATLYWYQQILGQGPKLLIQFQNNGVVDDSQLPKDRFSAERLKGVDSTLKIQPAKLEDSAVYLCASSLDFGTHQPQHFGDGTRLSIL.